The T cell receptor beta chain described here comes from a study of OX40 agonist ivuxolimab in advanced cancers. As to this clone: Its antigen is not identified.

The V and J ends lost 8 bases and 1 base respectively, with 15 bases between them. The CDR3 length is 14 residues. Germline V lookup: CDR1 MDHEN, CDR2 SYDVKM. Baseline, cycle 4 day 1, and cycle 7 day 1 were the blood sampling points. Findings and caveats of the study: Clonal expansion by week 6 occurred in CD4+ and CD8+ blood T cells (at 0.1 to 3.0 mg/kg). Antigen specificity remained undetermined for the expanded peripheral T cells. Low levels of normalized T-cell clonal expansion also appeared in some nonresponders.

Method: immunoSEQ multiplex PCR; TCRdb's copy keeps in-frame clones and lacks some. The sample contains around 53,000 clones, 75% to 85% of which appear only once. This TCR was recovered from an adult with an advanced solid tumor such as melanoma, head and neck, liver or kidney cancer. The chain uses TRBV28 and TRBJ2-7; D unclear. The sample was CD4+ or CD8+ T cells sorted from blood, taken in a trial of the OX40 agonist ivuxolimab. CDR3 sequence (DNA): TGTGCCAGCGTCCCTTTGGTGGGTTCCTACGAGCAGTACTTC. Its translation: CASVPLVGSYEQYF.